The entry below describes one TCR beta chain. The clone's antigen remains unknown. These data are taken from a study of T cell clusters in autoimmune cytopenias (dated by TCRdb to about 2019). Turning to the overall study: Among healthy donor controls, the mean age was 56 years, the median age was roughly 60 years, and 22 of 43 were female. A median TRB sequencing depth of 50,000 to 60,000 reads per sample was reached, and a median of roughly 2,300 distinct TRB clonotypes per sample was obtained. TRB and IGH repertoires from peripheral blood were sequenced in autoimmune cytopenia patients at active disease and during treatment follow-up, with healthy, CLL and autoimmune hepatitis controls included alongside. The study aimed to test whether autoimmune cytopenia patients carry a disease-specific immune repertoire signature usable as a blood-based biomarker. Repertoires from autoimmune hepatitis patients were compared with those of about two dozen healthy donors matched for age and sex. Controls were roughly 26 age-matched healthy donors for primary cytopenia and approximately 15 age-matched CLL patients for secondary cytopenia.

TRB rearrangements were amplified by multiplex PCR following a touch-down protocol, with the TRB-A and TRB-B primer pools mixed in one tube. Illumina adapters and sample indices were added to the amplicons through two consecutive PCR reactions performed with Phusion HS II polymerase. Amplicons were gel-purified with the NucleoSpin Gel and PCR Clean-up kit, then quantified by Qubit and quality-checked on an Agilent 2100 Bioanalyzer. Libraries were sequenced on an Illumina MiSeq using 600-cycle, single-indexed, paired-end runs. Regarding the original processing steps: TRB reads were aligned and assembled with MiXCR version 2.1.12 using the default MiXCR reference library. A clone was defined by each unique CDR3 nucleotide sequence, and the analysis included only productive sequences supported by at least two reads. Alpha-parameterized diversity profiles (alpha 0 to 5), including the Shannon (alpha 1) and Simpson (alpha 2) indices, were computed with an R script to assess repertoire diversity. The tcR package was used to compute combinatorial TRB VJ usage, which was then compared between cohorts by principal component analysis with ade4. GLIPH clustering of TCRbeta CDR3s was carried out on cohort pairs matched by age and read depth, and cluster frequencies were compared by Wilcoxon test. Following reprocessing of the reads by TCRdb, the data hold one row per CDR3 protein sequence and no DNA is available. Clone size and V and J calls follow TCRdb, not the original study. The sample's records list fewer than 5,000 distinct CDR3 sequences. Roughly 70% of the sample lies in the top ten.

The study at large found these results: The cluster-lack signature was not observed for secondary cytopenia versus CLL, as the signature was apparently masked by the dominant lymphoma-associated repertoire. Healthy donors showed approximately 3.2-fold more exclusive TRB clusters than active autoimmune hepatitis patients, consistent with an autoimmunity-wide signature. GLIPH results suggested that primary autoimmune cytopenia patients were missing physiological T cell clusters, with over 45 clusters found only in healthy donors compared with approximately 15 found only in patients. The T cell clusters were defined in silico only, and their functional role remained to be validated experimentally. The TRB repertoire shifts, including less even repertoires in secondary cytopenia and CLL, mostly reflected lymphoma bias and not autoimmunity.

Sequences LNHDA (CDR1) and SQIVND (CDR2) are obtained from the germline V gene (reference sequence). Including the terminal cysteine and phenylalanine, the CDR3 comprises 16 residues. The nucleotide record is missing. Per sample, about 250 ng of peripheral blood genomic DNA, about 38,000 genome equivalents, was used for TRB amplification. The sample also formed part of further work on T cell repertoires in aging, cancer and after chemotherapy. As the second publication notes: Six donor age groups were covered, ranging from 30 or younger up to 70 or older, and each group contained at least three individuals. TCR repertoires from healthy donor controls were recorded over periods of several months to years and showed clear clonal overlap between repeated samplings. The complete dataset included approximately 8.8 million TCR reads. Compared with age-matched healthy donors, untreated patients with either hematological or solid cancers had significantly lower TCR diversity in the blood along with higher clonality. In healthy donors, the decline in TCR diversity with age was mainly explained by loss of richness, whereas in cancer patients loss of evenness was also found to contribute. An increase in median generation probability over the chemotherapy interval was observed in both cancer cohorts, suggesting that the repertoire was reconstituted through rebound thymic output. According to the authors, the repertoire data do not permit conclusions about immunological memory after chemotherapy. To look at immunoaging and at how T cells reconstitute after chemotherapy, the study profiled TCR beta repertoires in peripheral blood from both healthy donors and cancer patients. Alongside fewer than 100 healthy donors serving as a reference group, the cohort included roughly 220 cancer patients, of whom 94 had hematological cancers and about 130 had solid cancers. MiXCR versions 2.12 and 3.0.5 were used to process TRB sequences. The repertoire metrics were Shannon diversity, evenness, clonality (defined as one minus evenness), and alpha-parameterized diversity profiles covering alpha 0 to 5. The IGoR algorithm was used to compute generation probabilities of clones in paired pre- and post-chemotherapy samples.

The TCR sequence derives from a human donor in good health. The specimen sequenced was peripheral blood. Recombination linked TRBV19 to TRBJ1-6; the D call of TRBD1 rests on TCRdb alone, since no DNA is present to check it. This receptor has the CDR3 CASQILRDSRNSPLHF. The full variable domain, completed from the reference TRBV19 and TRBJ1-6 proteins outside the CDR3, reads DGGITQSPKYLFRKEGQNVTLSCEQNLNHDAMYWYRQDPGQGLRLIYYSQIVNDFQKGDIAEGYSVSREKKESFPLTVTSAQKNPTAFYLCASQILRDSRNSPLHFGNGTRLTVT.